Presented here are 25 T cell receptor beta chains from one specimen sequenced in a study of T cell responses to AZD1222 COVID-19 vaccine. Sequenced by immunoSEQ multiplex PCR; TCRdb stores in-frame clones only, minus some. In the table there are 95,000 or so clones, around nine tenths of which are singletons. The source was peripheral blood, collected on day 0 of AZD1222 vaccination. These receptors all stem from an adult in good health.

The chain carries TRBV5-1 and TRBJ2-1; TRBD1 matches 7 bases. The CDR3 has 15 residues. The germline CDR1 and CDR2 sequences are SGHRS and YFSETQ. V gave up 4 bases and J gave up 4 bases; unmatched junction bases: 8. In DNA, the CDR3 is TGCGCCAGCAGCCACCGGGACAGAGAATACAATGAGCAGTTCTTC. Residues: CASSHRDREYNEQFF. The full variable domain, with the rest looked up from reference TRBV5-1 and TRBJ2-1, is KAGVTQTPRYLIKTRGQQVTLSCSPISGHRSVSWYQQTPGQGLQFLFEYFSETQRNKGNFPGRFSGRQFSNSRSEMNVSTLELGDSALYLCASSHRDREYNEQFFGPGTRLTVL.

The chain employs TRBV18 and TRBJ2-7, with unresolved D. The V end was cut by 2 bases, the J end by 0 bases, with 11 bases between. The CDR3 runs 15 residues. The germline V gene encodes CDR1 KGHSH and CDR2 LQKENI. The CDR3 reads CASSPSFDRSYEQYF. The DNA for the CDR3 is TGTGCCAGCTCACCAAGTTTTGACCGCTCCTACGAGCAGTACTTC.

The CDR3 reads CASSIDLSVKAFF. The CDR3 DNA reads TGTGCCAGTAGTATAGACCTGTCTGTTAAAGCTTTCTTT. The V gene is TRBV19, the J gene TRBJ1-1, with D uncertain. Germline loops: CDR1 LNHDA, CDR2 SQIVND (reference sequence). The CDR3 has 13 residues. The V and J ends lost 0 bases and 9 bases respectively, with 11 bases between them.

This clone was found once. The V call is TRBV19, the J call TRBJ2-2, with TRBD1 identical over 8 bases. The CDR3 contains 15 residues. Trimming cost V 3 bases and J 6 bases; bases outside gene matches: 6. CDR1 is LNHDA and CDR2 is SQIVND in the germline V gene (reference sequence). The CDR3 bases are TGTGCCAGTAGTATTGCCAGGGGGCTGGCCGGGGAGCTGTTTTTT. This encodes CASSIARGLAGELFF.

The rearrangement links TRBV11-1 to TRBJ1-4; 7 positions match TRBD1. From germline, CDR1 is SGHAT and CDR2 FQDESV (reference sequence). This CDR3 is built from 15 residues. V trimming: 1 base; J trimming: 7 bases; junction bases outside the gene matches: 6. The CDR3 coding sequence is TGTGCCAGCAGCTTAGTGGGACAGCATGGTGAAAAACTGTTTTTT. The encoded protein is CASSLVGQHGEKLFF.

The chain recombines TRBV3-1 (or the pseudogene TRBV3-2) with TRBJ1-2; 11 bases agree with TRBD1. The V segment lost 5 bases and the J segment 7 bases; nucleotides outside the gene matches: 3. Germline CDR1 reads LGHDT; CDR2 reads YNNKEL (reference sequence). The CDR3 contains 13 residues. The CDR3 loop reads CASSYGQGAGYTF. The DNA for the CDR3 is TGTGCCAGCAGCTATGGACAGGGGGCTGGCTACACCTTC.

This chain uses TRBV19 with TRBJ2-1; the D gene is possibly TRBD1 (5 bases). Per germline, CDR1 LNHDA and CDR2 SQIVND (reference sequence). The V end was cut by 3 bases, the J end by 7 bases, with 19 bases between. This CDR3 contains 16 residues. CDR3 sequence (DNA): TGTGCCAGTAGTATCCTGGGCCAGGGTTTCGAGAATGAGCAGTTCTTC. The encoded protein is CASSILGQGFENEQFF.

The chain carries TRBV11-1 and TRBJ1-1; D might be TRBD1 (5 bases). In germline, CDR1 is SGHAT, CDR2 FQDESV (reference sequence). This CDR3 spans 16 amino acids. Deletions cut 1 base from V and 1 base from J, with 13 bases between. CDR3 DNA: TGTGCCAGCAGCTTAGGCTGGGGCAAAGAGAACACTGAAGCTTTCTTT. This sequence encodes CASSLGWGKENTEAFF.

This sequence joins TRBV2 and TRBJ1-1; D unresolved. Germline values: CDR1 SNHLY, CDR2 FYNNEI. Trimming took off 2 bases at V and 0 bases at J, with 7 bases between the two ends. The CDR3 runs 14 residues. CDR3 coding DNA: TGTGCCAGCAGTGAAACACAATTGAACACTGAAGCTTTCTTT. Protein product: CASSETQLNTEAFF.

This clone was observed a few times. The V call is TRBV3-1 (or the pseudogene TRBV3-2), the J call TRBJ2-2, with D maybe TRBD1 (5 bases). Germline V gene data show CDR1 as LGHDT and CDR2 as YNNKEL (reference sequence). Deletions cut 6 bases from V and 9 bases from J, with 17 bases between. The CDR3 is 14 residues long. The DNA for the CDR3 is TGTGCCAGCAGTCGCAGGGAAGGCAACAGGGAGCTGTTTTTT. Protein sequence: CASSRREGNRELFF.

This clone showed up just once. The V and J genes are TRBV29-1 and TRBJ1-1; D gene uncertain. The CDR3 runs to 12 residues. Between the trimmed V and J ends, which lost 6 bases and 5 bases, there was a span of 13 bases. Germline assignment: CDR1 SQVTM and CDR2 ANQGSEA. CDR3 residues: CSVARAGTEAFF. In DNA, the CDR3 is TGCAGCGTGGCTAGGGCTGGGACTGAAGCTTTCTTT.

Only one count was recorded for this clone. Written as DNA, the CDR3 is TGTGCCAGCAGTGAGGGGAACACTAGCGGGGCCCAGTTCTTC. It translates to CASSEGNTSGAQFF. The chain uses TRBV6-1 and TRBJ2-1; the match to TRBD2 covers 10 bases. Germline CDR1 MNHNS, CDR2 SASEGT. The ends lost 3 bases at V and 13 bases at J; junction bases unmatched: 9. This CDR3 has 14 amino acids.

The chain employs TRBV6-5 and TRBJ1-5, with D perhaps TRBD1 (5 bases). The V and J ends lost 2 bases and 0 bases respectively, with 8 bases between them. The CDR3 sequence is 15 residues long. In germline, CDR1 is MNHEY, CDR2 SVGAGI. The CDR3 nucleotides are TGTGCCAGCAGTTACGGGGGATATAGCAATCAGCCCCAGCATTTT. Its protein product is CASSYGGYSNQPQHF.

The genes are TRBV10-3 and TRBJ2-7, with D possibly matching TRBD2 (6 bases). V lost 4 bases to trimming and J lost 3 bases, with 16 bases between them. Per the germline V gene, CDR1 is ENHRY and CDR2 is SYGVKD. The CDR3 loop spans 15 amino acids. CDR3 DNA: TGTGCCATCAGTGGGGACCGAGAGGACTACTACGAGCAGTACTTC. Amino acids: CAISGDREDYYEQYF.

This chain's CDR3 is CASSPIMNTEAFF. In nucleotides, the CDR3 is TGTGCCAGCAGCCCTATCATGAACACTGAAGCTTTCTTT. The V and J genes are TRBV3-1 (or the pseudogene TRBV3-2) and TRBJ1-1; no reliable D call. The V gene lost 4 bases and the J gene lost 0 bases, with 6 bases spanning the gap. Germline loops: CDR1 LGHDT, CDR2 YNNKEL (reference sequence). The CDR3 consists of 13 residues.

The chain carries TRBV19 and TRBJ1-1; 7 nucleotides line up with TRBD1. This CDR3 region has 14 residues. In germline, CDR1 is LNHDA, CDR2 SQIVND (reference sequence). The V and J ends lost 9 bases and 0 bases, in that order; junction bases with no gene match: 7. The DNA for the CDR3 is TGTGCCAGCCATCCGGGACAGTTGAACACTGAAGCTTTCTTT. The encoded protein is CASHPGQLNTEAFF. Supplemented by reference TRBV19 and TRBJ1-1, the full variable domain reads DGGITQSPKYLFRKEGQNVTLSCEQNLNHDAMYWYRQDPGQGLRLIYYSQIVNDFQKGDIAEGYSVSREKKESFPLTVTSAQKNPTAFYLCASHPGQLNTEAFFGQGTRLTVV.

V usage is TRBV12-3 or TRBV12-4 and J usage is TRBJ1-4, with a possible D match to TRBD1 (6 bases). V was cut by 6 bases and J by 8 bases, with 13 bases left in between. The CDR3 has 13 amino acids. The CDR3 DNA follows: TGTGCCAGCAGGAAGGGGAGGGGGGAAAAACTGTTTTTT. Translation: CASRKGRGEKLFF.

The chain uses TRBV19 and TRBJ1-1, with TRBD1 matching over 7 bases. V dropped 7 bases and J dropped 2; count of bases not matched to a gene: 10. In germline, CDR1 is LNHDA, CDR2 SQIVND (reference sequence). The CDR3 contains 15 residues. As DNA, the CDR3 is TGTGCCAGTAAGCTCCAGGGGGTTGGAAACACTGAAGCTTTCTTT. It encodes CASKLQGVGNTEAFF.

The V and J genes are TRBV5-1 and TRBJ2-3; D is possibly TRBD2 (8 bases). CDR3 size: 15 residues. The germline gives CDR1 SGHRS, CDR2 YFSETQ. V lost 6 bases, J lost 3 bases, and 17 bases lay in between. The CDR3 region is CASKDRAGGTDTQYF. CDR3 coding DNA: TGCGCCAGCAAAGACAGGGCGGGGGGAACAGATACGCAGTATTTT.

V gene TRBV4-1 combines with J gene TRBJ1-2; maybe TRBD1 (5 bases). The CDR3 has 15 amino acids. V gave up 4 bases and J gave up 5 bases, with 17 bases separating them. Germline V gene sequence: CDR1 MGHRA, CDR2 YSYEKL. In nucleotides, the CDR3 is TGCGCCAGCAGCCCCCCGATGAGGCGGGGGTATGGCTACACCTTC. It encodes CASSPPMRRGYGYTF.

The CDR3 DNA sequence: TGCGCCAGCAGCTTGGCTGGGGGGGGAGATACGCAGTATTTT. Protein sequence: CASSLAGGGDTQYF. V gene TRBV5-1 combines with J gene TRBJ2-3, with TRBD2 matching 7 bases. The J segment lost 5 bases and the V segment lost 0 bases, leaving 3 bases of the junction unmatched. This CDR3 comprises 14 residues. CDR1 SGHRS and CDR2 YFSETQ come from the germline V gene.

The chain joins TRBV9 to TRBJ1-1; no clear D gene. Trimming left V 0 bases short and J 1 base short, with 4 bases between. Germline V gene lookup returns CDR1 SGDLS and CDR2 YYNGEE. CDR3 size: 13 residues. The CDR3 DNA is TGTGCCAGCAGCGTAGCCGGGAACACTGAAGCTTTCTTT. Translated: CASSVAGNTEAFF.

The chain employs TRBV19 and TRBJ1-6; 7 nucleotides align to TRBD1. The germline V gene encodes CDR1 LNHDA and CDR2 SQIVND (reference sequence). The CDR3 spans 15 residues. J lost 8 bases, V lost 4 bases, and 8 bases had no gene match. The CDR3 loop reads CASSRETGTDSPLHF. CDR3 in DNA: TGTGCCAGTAGTAGGGAGACAGGGACGGATTCACCCCTCCACTTT.

CDR3 coding DNA: TGTGCCAGCAACGGGCAGACCCGTAATCAGCCCCAGCATTTT. It codes for CASNGQTRNQPQHF. The V gene is TRBV2, the J gene TRBJ1-5; unclear D gene. CDR3 size: 14 residues. Trimming removed 7 bases from V and 4 bases from J, with 14 bases in between. The germline V gene has CDR1 SNHLY and CDR2 FYNNEI.

The J gene is TRBJ1-2, the V gene TRBV28, with 7 bases lining up with TRBD1. V lost 6 bases, J lost 7 bases, and 5 bases stayed unmatched. The germline V gene encodes CDR1 MDHEN and CDR2 SYDVKM. The CDR3 has 12 amino acids. The CDR3 nucleotides read TGTGCCAGCAGCTCGGGGACAGCTGGCTACACCTTC. It yields the protein CASSSGTAGYTF.